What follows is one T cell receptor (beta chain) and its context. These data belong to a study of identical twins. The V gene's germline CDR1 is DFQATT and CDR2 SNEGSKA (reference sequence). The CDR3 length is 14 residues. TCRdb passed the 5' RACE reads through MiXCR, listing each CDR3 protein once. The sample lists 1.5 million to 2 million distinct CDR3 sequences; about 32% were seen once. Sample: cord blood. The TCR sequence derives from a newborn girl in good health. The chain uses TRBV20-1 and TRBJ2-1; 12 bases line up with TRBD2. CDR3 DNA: TGCAATGCCCCTACTAGCGGGGGGTACAATGAGCAGTTCTTC. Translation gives CNAPTSGGYNEQFF.